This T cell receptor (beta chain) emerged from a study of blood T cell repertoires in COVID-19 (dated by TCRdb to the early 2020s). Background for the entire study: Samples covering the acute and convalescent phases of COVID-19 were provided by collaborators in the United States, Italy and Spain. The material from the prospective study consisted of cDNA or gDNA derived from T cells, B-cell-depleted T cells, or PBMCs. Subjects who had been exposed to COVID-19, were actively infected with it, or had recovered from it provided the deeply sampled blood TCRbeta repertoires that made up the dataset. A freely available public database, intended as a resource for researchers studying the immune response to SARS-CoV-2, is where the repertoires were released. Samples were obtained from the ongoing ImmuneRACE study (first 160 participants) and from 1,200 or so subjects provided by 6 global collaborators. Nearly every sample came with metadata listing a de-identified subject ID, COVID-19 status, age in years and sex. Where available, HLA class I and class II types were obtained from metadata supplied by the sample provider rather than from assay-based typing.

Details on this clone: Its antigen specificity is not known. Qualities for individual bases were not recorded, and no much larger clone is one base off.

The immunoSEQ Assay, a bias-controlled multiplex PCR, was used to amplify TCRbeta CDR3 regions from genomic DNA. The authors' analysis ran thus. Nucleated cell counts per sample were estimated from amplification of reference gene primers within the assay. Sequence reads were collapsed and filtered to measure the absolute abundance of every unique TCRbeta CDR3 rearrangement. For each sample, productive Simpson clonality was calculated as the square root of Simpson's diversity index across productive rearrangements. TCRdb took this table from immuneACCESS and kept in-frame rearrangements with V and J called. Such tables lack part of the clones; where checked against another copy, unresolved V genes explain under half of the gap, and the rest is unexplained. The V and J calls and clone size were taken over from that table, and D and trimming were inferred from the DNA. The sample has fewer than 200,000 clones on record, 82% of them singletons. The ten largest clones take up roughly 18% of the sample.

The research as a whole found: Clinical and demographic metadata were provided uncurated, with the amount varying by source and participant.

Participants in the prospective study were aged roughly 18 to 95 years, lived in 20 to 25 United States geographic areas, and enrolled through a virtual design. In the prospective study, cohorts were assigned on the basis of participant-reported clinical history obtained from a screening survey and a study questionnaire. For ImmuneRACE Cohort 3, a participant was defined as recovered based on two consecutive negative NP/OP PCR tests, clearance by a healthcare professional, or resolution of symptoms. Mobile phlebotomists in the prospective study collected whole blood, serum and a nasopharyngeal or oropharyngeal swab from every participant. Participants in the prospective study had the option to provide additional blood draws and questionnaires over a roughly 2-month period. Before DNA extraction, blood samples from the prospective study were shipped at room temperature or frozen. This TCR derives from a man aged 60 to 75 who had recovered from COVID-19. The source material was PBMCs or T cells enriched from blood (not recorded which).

The CDR3 reads as follows: CASSLDSSGLSYTF. The DNA sequence follows: TGCGCCAGCAGCTTGGATTCCAGCGGTCTTAGCTACACCTTC. Recombination connected TRBV5-1 to TRBJ1-2; the D gene remains uncertain. The cysteine opens and the phenylalanine closes a CDR3 of 14 amino acids. The sequence is cut down to CDR3 DNA, 42 bases in frame from base 1. Trimming removed 0 bases from V and 9 bases from J, leaving 15 bases between the germline ends. The germline V gene gives CDR1 as SGHRS and CDR2 as YFSETQ.